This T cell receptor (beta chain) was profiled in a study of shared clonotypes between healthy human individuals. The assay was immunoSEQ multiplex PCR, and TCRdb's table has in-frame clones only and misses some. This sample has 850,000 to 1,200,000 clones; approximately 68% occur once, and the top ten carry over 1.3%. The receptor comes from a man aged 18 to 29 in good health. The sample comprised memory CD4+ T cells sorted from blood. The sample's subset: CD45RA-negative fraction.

CDR3 coding DNA: TGCGCCAGCACCCAGGGAGGTGGGGGGTCCTACGAGCAGTACTTC. It encodes CASTQGGGGSYEQYF. The rearrangement joins TRBV5-1 to TRBJ2-7; D is possibly TRBD2 (6 bases). V was trimmed by 6 bases and J by 1 base, leaving 17 bases between them. CDR1 SGHRS and CDR2 YFSETQ come from the germline V gene. The CDR3 runs 15 residues.